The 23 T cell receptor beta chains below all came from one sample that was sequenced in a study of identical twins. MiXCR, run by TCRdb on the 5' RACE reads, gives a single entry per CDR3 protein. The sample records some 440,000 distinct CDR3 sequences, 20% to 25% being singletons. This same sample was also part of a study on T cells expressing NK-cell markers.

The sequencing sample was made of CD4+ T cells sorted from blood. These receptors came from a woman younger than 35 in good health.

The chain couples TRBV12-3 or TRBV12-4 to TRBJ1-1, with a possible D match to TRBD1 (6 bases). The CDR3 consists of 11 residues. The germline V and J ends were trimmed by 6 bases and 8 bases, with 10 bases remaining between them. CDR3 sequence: CASRDSIEAFF. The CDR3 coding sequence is TGTGCCAGCAGGGACAGCATAGAAGCTTTCTTT.

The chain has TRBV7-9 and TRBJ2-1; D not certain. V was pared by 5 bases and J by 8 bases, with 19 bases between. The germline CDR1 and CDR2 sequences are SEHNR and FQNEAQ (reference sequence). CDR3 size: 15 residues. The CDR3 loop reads CASSLGSGGWDEQFF. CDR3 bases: TGTGCCAGCAGCCTGGGAAGTGGTGGCTGGGATGAGCAGTTCTTC.

CDR3 nucleotides: TGCGCCAGCTGGCGGGGGAACACAGATACGCAGTATTTT. Encoded protein: CASWRGNTDTQYF. The chain recombines TRBV5-1 with TRBJ2-3, with 7 bases lining up with TRBD2. The CDR3 has 13 amino acids. Trimming removed 7 bases from V and 2 bases from J; junction bases left unmatched: 4. The germline V gene encodes CDR1 SGHRS and CDR2 YFSETQ.

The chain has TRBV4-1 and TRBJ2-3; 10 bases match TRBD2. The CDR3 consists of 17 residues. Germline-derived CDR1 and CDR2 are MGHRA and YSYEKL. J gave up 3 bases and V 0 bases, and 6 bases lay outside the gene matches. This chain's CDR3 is CASSQDLLAGETDTQYF. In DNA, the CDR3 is TGCGCCAGCAGCCAAGACCTCCTAGCGGGAGAGACAGATACGCAGTATTTT.

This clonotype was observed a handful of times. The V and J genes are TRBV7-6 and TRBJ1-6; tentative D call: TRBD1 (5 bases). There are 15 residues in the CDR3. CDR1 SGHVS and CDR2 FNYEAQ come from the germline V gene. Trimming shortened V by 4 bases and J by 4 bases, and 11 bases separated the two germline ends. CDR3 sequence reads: CASSSGGVYNSPLHF. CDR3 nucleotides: TGTGCCAGCAGCTCAGGAGGGGTTTATAATTCACCCCTCCACTTT.

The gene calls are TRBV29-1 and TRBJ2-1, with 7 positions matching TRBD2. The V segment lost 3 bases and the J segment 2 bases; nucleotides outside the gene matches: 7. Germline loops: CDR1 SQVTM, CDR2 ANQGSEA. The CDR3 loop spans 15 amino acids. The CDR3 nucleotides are TGCAGCGTTGACCCAGCGGGGAGCCCCTACAATGAGCAGTTCTTC. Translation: CSVDPAGSPYNEQFF.

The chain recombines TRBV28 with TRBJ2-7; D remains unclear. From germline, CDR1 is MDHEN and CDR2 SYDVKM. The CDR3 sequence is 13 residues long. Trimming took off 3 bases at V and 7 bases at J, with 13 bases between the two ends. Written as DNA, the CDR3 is TGTGCCAGCAGTTTTGGGGTGGTGCAAGAGCAGTACTTC. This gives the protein CASSFGVVQEQYF.

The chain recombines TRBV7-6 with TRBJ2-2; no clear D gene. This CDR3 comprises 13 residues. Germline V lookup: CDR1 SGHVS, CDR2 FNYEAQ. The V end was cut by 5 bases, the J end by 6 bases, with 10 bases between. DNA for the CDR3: TGTGCCAGCAGCCGTACTATTCCCGGGGAGCTGTTTTTT. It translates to CASSRTIPGELFF.

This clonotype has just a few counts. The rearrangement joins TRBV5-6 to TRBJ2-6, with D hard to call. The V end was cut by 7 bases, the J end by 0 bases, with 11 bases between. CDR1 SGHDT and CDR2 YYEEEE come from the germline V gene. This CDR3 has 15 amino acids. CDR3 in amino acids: CASGGVSSGANVLTF. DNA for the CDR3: TGTGCCAGCGGTGGAGTCAGCTCTGGGGCCAACGTCCTGACTTTC. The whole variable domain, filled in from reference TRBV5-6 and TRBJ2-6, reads DAGVTQSPTHLIKTRGQQVTLRCSPKSGHDTVSWYQQALGQGPQFIFQYYEEEERQRGNFPDRFSGHQFPNYSSELNVNALLLGDSALYLCASGGVSSGANVLTFGAGSRLTVL.

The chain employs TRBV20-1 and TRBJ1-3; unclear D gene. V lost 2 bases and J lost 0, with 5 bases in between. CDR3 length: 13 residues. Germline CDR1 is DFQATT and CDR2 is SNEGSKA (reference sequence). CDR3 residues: CSARPASGNTIYF. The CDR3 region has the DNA TGCAGTGCTAGACCGGCCTCTGGAAACACCATATATTTT.

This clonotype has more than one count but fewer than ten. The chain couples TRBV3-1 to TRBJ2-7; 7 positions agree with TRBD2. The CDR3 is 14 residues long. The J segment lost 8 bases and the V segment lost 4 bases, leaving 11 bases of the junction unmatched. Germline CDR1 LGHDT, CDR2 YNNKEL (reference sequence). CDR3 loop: CASSPSLGGSQQYF. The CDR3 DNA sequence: TGTGCCAGCAGCCCTTCTCTCGGGGGGTCTCAGCAGTACTTC.

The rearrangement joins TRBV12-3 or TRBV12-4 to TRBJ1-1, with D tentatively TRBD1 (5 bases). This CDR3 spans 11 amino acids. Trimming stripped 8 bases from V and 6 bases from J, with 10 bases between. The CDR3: CASAKGSEAFF. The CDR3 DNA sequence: TGTGCCAGCGCCAAGGGGTCTGAAGCTTTCTTT.

The CDR3 spells CSARDQGAEVIQYF. CDR3 sequence (DNA): TGCAGTGCTAGAGATCAAGGGGCAGAGGTCATTCAGTACTTC. This chain connects TRBV20-1 to TRBJ2-4, with D tentatively TRBD1 (5 bases). There are 14 residues in the CDR3. Germline loops: CDR1 DFQATT, CDR2 SNEGSKA (reference sequence). Trimming shortened V by 0 bases and J by 9 bases, and 15 bases separated the two germline ends.

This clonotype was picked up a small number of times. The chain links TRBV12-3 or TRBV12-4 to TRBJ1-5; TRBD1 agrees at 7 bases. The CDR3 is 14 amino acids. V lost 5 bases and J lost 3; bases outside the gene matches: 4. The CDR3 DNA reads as TGTGCCAGCAGTCTTACAGGGGACAATCAGCCCCAGCATTTT. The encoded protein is CASSLTGDNQPQHF.

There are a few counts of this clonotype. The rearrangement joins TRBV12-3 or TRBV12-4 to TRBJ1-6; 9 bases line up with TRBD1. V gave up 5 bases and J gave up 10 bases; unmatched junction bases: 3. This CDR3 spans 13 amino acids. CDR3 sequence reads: CASSGTGYSPLHF. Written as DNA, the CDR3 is TGTGCCAGCAGTGGGACAGGGTACTCACCCCTCCACTTT.

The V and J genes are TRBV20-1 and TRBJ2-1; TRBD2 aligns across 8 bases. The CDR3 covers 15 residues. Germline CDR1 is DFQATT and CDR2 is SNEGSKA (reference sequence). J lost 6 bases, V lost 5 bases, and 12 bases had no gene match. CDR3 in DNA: TGCAGTGCTTTCTCTGTGACTAGCGCACGCAATGAGCAGTTCTTC. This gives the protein CSAFSVTSARNEQFF.

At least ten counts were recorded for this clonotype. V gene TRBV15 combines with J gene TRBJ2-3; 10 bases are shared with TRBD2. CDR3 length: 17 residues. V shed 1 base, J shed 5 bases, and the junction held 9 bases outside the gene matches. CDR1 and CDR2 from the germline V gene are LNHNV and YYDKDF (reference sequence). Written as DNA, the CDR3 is TGTGCCACCAGCAGAGTCTTAGCGGGAGGCCCAAAAGATACGCAGTATTTT. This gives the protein CATSRVLAGGPKDTQYF.

The CDR3 protein is CASSQDPWTSGSSYEQYF. The CDR3 bases are TGTGCCAGCAGCCAAGACCCATGGACTAGCGGGAGTTCTTACGAGCAGTACTTC. The chain employs TRBV3-1 and TRBJ2-7, with 13 bases matching TRBD2. The V segment lost 0 bases and the J segment 4 bases; nucleotides outside the gene matches: 9. The germline V gene encodes CDR1 LGHDT and CDR2 YNNKEL (reference sequence). The CDR3 runs to 18 residues.

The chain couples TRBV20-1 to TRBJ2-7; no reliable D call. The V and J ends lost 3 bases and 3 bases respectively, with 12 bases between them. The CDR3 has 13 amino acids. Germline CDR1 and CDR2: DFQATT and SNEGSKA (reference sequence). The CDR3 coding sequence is TGCAGTGCTAGTGGCGTGGCGGACTACGAGCAGTACTTC. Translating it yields CSASGVADYEQYF.

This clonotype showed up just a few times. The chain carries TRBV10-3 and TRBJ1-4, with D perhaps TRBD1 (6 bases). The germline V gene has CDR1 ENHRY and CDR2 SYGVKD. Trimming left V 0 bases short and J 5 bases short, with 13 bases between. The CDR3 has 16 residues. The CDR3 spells CAISESRTALNEKLFF. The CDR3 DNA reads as TGTGCCATCAGTGAGTCCCGGACAGCCTTGAATGAAAAACTGTTTTTT.

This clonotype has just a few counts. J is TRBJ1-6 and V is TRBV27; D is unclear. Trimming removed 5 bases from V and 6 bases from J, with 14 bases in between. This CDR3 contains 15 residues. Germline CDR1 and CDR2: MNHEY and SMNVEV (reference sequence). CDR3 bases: TGTGCCAGCAGTCCCGGTGGCGCAAGTAATTCACCCCTCCACTTT. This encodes CASSPGGASNSPLHF.

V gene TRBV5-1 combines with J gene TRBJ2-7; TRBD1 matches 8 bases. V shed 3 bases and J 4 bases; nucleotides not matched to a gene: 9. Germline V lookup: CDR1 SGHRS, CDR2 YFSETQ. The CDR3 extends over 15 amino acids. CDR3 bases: TGCGCCAGCAGCTCTATTCGACAGGGGCGATACGAGCAGTACTTC. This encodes CASSSIRQGRYEQYF.

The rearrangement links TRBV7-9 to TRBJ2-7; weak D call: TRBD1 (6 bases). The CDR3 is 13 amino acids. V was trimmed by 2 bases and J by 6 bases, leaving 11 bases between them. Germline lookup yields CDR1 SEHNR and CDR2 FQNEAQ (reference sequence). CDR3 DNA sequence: TGTGCCAGCAGCTTACAGGGGCTGGGCGAGCAGTACTTC. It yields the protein CASSLQGLGEQYF.